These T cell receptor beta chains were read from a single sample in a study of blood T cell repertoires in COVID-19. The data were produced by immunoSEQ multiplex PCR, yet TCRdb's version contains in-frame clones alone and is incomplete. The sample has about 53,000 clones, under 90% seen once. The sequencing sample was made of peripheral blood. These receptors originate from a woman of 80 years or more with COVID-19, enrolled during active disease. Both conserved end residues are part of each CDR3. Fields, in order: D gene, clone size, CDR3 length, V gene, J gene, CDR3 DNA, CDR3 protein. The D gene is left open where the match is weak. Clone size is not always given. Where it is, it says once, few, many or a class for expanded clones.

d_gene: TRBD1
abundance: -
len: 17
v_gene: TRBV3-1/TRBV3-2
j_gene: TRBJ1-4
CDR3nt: TGTGCCAGCAGCCAAGGCCTGACAGGGATAAATAATGAAAAACTGTTTTTT
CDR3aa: CASSQGLTGINNEKLFF

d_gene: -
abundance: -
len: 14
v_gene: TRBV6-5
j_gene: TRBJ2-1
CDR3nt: TGTGCCAGCAGTTACTCGAGAGTCTACAATGAGCAGTTCTTC
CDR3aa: CASSYSRVYNEQFF

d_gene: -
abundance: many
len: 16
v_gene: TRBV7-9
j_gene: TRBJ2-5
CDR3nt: TGTGCCAGCAGCTTAGATAGCCTAGGGGTCCAAGAGACCCAGTACTTC
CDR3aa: CASSLDSLGVQETQYF

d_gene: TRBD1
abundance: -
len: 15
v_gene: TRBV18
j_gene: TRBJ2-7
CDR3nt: TGTGCCAGCTCAGGGGCAGGACAGGGATCCTACGAGCAGTACTTC
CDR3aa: CASSGAGQGSYEQYF

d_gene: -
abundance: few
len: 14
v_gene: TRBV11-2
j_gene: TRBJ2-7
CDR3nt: TGTGCCAGCCAATTGGGCTCCTTCTCCTACGAGCAGTACTTC
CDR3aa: CASQLGSFSYEQYF

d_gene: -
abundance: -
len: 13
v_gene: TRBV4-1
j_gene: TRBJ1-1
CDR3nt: TGCGCCAGCAGCCTCCGACAAGACACTGAAGCTTTCTTT
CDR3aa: CASSLRQDTEAFF

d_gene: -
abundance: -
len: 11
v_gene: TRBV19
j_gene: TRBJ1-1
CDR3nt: TGTGCCAGTATCGTCGACACTGAAGCTTTCTTT
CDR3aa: CASIVDTEAFF

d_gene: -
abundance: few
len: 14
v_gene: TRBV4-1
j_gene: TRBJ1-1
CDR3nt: TGCGCCAGCAGCCAAGACAGGATGAACACTGAAGCTTTCTTT
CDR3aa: CASSQDRMNTEAFF

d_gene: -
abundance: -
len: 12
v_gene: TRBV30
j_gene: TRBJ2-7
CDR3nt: TGTGCCTGGAGTGTTAGGGGTTACGAGCAGTACTTC
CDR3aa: CAWSVRGYEQYF

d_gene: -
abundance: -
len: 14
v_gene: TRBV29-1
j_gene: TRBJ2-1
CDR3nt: TGCAGTGGGTCGGCGACTAGTCTAGTCAATGAGCAGTTCTTC
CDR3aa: CSGSATSLVNEQFF

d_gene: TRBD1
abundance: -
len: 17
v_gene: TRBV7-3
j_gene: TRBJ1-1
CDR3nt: TGTGCCAGCAGCTTGTGGCAGGGGGCTCGTCTGAACACTGAAGCTTTCTTT
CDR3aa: CASSLWQGARLNTEAFF

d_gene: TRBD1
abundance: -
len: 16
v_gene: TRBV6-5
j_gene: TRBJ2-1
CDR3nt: TGTGCCAGCAGTTACTCGGGACAGGGGATCAACAATGAGCAGTTCTTC
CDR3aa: CASSYSGQGINNEQFF

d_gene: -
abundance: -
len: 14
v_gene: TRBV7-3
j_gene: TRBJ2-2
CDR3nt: TGTGCCAGCAGCAAGGGGGTTGAGACCGGGGAGCTGTTTTTT
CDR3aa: CASSKGVETGELFF

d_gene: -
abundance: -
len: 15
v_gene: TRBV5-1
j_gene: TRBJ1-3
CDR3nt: TGCGCCAGCAGCTTGGGACAGTTCTCTGGAAACACCATATATTTT
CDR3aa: CASSLGQFSGNTIYF

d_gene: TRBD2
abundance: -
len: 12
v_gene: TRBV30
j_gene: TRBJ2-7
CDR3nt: TGTGCCTGGCAAACTAGCGGTCGGGGGCAGTACTTC
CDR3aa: CAWQTSGRGQYF

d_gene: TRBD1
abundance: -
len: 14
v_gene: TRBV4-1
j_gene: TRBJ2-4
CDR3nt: TGCGCCAGCAGCCAAGAAGGGACAGGGAACATTCAGTACTTC
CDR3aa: CASSQEGTGNIQYF

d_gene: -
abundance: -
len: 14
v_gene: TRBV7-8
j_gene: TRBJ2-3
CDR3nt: TGTGCCAGCAGCCGGGGGCCGCGCGCGGATACGCAGTATTTT
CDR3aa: CASSRGPRADTQYF

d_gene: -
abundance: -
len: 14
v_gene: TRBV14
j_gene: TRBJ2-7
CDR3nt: TGTGCCAGCAGCCGGGGGGGGCTCACCTACGAGCAGTACTTC
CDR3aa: CASSRGGLTYEQYF

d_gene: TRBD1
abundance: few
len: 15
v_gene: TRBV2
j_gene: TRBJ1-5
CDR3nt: TGTGCCAGCAGCGAGGGACAGGGGATTAGACAGCCCCAGCATTTT
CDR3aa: CASSEGQGIRQPQHF

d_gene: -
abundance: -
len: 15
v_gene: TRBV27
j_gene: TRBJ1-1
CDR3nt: TGTGCCAGCAGTTTAGGGGGGGCGCTCGATACTGAAGCTTTCTTT
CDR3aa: CASSLGGALDTEAFF

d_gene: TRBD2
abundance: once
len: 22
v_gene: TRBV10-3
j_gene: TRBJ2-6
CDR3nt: TGTGCCATCAGTGACGAGTTCGCAAGTTTCGGCGGGAGGGCATCTGGGGCCAACGTCCTGACTTTC
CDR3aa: CAISDEFASFGGRASGANVLTF

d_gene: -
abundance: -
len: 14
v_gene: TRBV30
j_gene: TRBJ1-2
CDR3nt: TGTGCCTCCGTTAAGCCCCTCGGGGGATATGGCTACACCTTC
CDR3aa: CASVKPLGGYGYTF